This entry features one T cell receptor (beta chain) sequence. The antigen is undetermined. The repertoire was sequenced with immunoSEQ multiplex PCR; TCRdb's copy has only in-frame clones and lacks some. Here the sample spans some 10,000 clones, over 99% being singletons. These data are taken from a study of monozygotic twins with cystic fibrosis. The study, taken as a whole, reports: The repertoire was suggested to be naive-dominated, clonality median approximately 0.009. Monozygotic CF twin pairs shared significantly more nucleotide-identical clonotypes than unrelated CF individuals did. Co-twins had the most similar V usage for 13 of 16 pairs, J for 8.

The V gene's germline CDR1 is MRHNA and CDR2 SNTAGT. V was clipped by 3 bases and J by 2 bases, with 7 bases between them. The CDR3 is 14 residues long. Sequencing was done on a sample of blood. The chain couples TRBV6-4 to TRBJ2-2, with D unresolved. The source is a man younger than 35 with cystic fibrosis. This CDR3 is CASSEAVNTGELFF. The CDR3 nucleotides are TGTGCCAGCAGTGAGGCAGTCAACACCGGGGAGCTGTTTTTT.